The 2 T cell receptor beta chains presented below share a single source sample, sequenced in a study of blood T cell repertoires in COVID-19. TCRdb keeps only in-frame clones here, not all; method: immunoSEQ multiplex PCR. The data show some 200,000 clones, less than 85% seen once. The sample was peripheral blood. The source of these receptors is a woman over 75 with COVID-19, enrolled during active disease.

This clone was recorded a few times. This sequence joins TRBV7-9 and TRBJ1-2, with D possibly being TRBD1 (5 bases). The V gene's germline CDR1 is SEHNR and CDR2 FQNEAQ (reference sequence). V was cut by 3 bases and J by 5 bases, with 10 bases left in between. The CDR3 consists of 13 residues. As DNA, the CDR3 is TGTGCCAGCAGCTTGGCAGGGACTTATGGCTACACCTTC. This sequence encodes CASSLAGTYGYTF.

The gene calls are TRBV2 and TRBJ1-2; tentative D call: TRBD1 (5 bases). Trimming pared 5 bases from V and 5 bases from J, leaving 9 bases between. The CDR3 consists of 12 residues. Germline V gene data show CDR1 as SNHLY and CDR2 as FYNNEI. CDR3 residues: CASSRGGYGYTF. CDR3 sequence (DNA): TGTGCCAGCAGTAGGGGTGGGTATGGCTACACCTTC.